This TCR beta chain comes out of a study of T cells in Graves' hyperthyroidism and ophthalmopathy. On the study more broadly: Peripheral blood was collected at initial diagnosis, before any treatment.

Newly diagnosed hyperthyroidism patients aged 18 to 65 years had disease lasting under 2 months. This clonotype was detected ten times or more. Germline CDR1 is SGHTS and CDR2 is YDEGEE. The germline V and J ends were trimmed by 5 bases and 7 bases, with 9 bases remaining between them. CDR3 size: 11 residues. Researchers amplified the TCR beta CDR3 regions from RNA transcripts. HTBI primers were employed in a first-round RT-PCR of the TCR CDR3. TCRdb re-analysed the multiplex PCR reads in MiXCR, keeping a single row per CDR3 protein. The repertoire consists of 350,000 or so distinct CDR3 sequences, with around a sixth occurring once and the leading ten covering approximately 49%.

The gene calls are TRBV5-8 and TRBJ1-1; a weak D match, TRBD1 (6 bases). What was sequenced was blood. The sequence derives from a woman aged 50 to 60 with Graves' hyperthyroidism. As DNA, the CDR3 is TGTGCCAGCAGGTTACAGGGTGAAGCTTTCTTT. This codes for CASRLQGEAFF.